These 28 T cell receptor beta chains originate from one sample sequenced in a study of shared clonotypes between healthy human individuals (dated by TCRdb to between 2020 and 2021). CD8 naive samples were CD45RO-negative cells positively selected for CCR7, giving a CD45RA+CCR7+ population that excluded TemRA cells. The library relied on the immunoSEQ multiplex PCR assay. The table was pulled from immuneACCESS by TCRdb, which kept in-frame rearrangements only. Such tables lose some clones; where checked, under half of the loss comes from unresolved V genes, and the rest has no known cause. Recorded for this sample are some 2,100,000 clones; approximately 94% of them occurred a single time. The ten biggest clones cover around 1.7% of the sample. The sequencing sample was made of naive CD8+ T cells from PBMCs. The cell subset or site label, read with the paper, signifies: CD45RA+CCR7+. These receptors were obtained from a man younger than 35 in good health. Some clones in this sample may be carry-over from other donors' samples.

DNA of the CDR3: TGTGCCATCAGCGGCCCAAAGCAGGGAGGCGCTGAAGCTTTCTTT. Its translation is CAISGPKQGGAEAFF. The rearrangement joins TRBV10-3 to TRBJ1-1, with a weak D call TRBD1 (5 bases). CDR3 length: 15 amino acids. Germline values: CDR1 ENHRY, CDR2 SYGVKD. V was cut by 6 bases and J by 6 bases, with 20 bases left in between.

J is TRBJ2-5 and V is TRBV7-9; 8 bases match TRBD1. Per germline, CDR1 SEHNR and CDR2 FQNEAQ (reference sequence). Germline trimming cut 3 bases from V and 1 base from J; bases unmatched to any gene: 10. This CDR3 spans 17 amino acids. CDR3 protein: CASSFSGLTGAQETQYF. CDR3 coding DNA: TGTGCCAGCAGCTTTTCAGGGCTGACAGGGGCCCAAGAGACCCAGTACTTC. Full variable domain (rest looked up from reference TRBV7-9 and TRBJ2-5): DTGVSQNPRHKITKRGQNVTFRCDPISEHNRLYWYRQTLGQGPEFLTYFQNEAQLEKSRLLSDRFSAERPKGSFSTLEIQRTEQGDSAMYLCASSFSGLTGAQETQYFGPGTRLLVL.

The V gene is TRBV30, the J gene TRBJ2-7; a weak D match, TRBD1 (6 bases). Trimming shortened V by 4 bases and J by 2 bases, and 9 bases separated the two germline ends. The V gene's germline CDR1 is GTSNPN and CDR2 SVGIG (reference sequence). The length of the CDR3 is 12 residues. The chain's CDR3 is CAWIQGPYEQYF. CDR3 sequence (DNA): TGTGCCTGGATACAGGGTCCCTACGAGCAGTACTTC.

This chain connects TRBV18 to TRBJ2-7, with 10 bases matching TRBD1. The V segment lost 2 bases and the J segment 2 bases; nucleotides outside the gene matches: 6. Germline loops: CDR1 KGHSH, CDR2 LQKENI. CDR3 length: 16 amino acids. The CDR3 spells CASSPTRTGGPYEQYF. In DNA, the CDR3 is TGTGCCAGCTCACCAACAAGGACAGGGGGACCCTACGAGCAGTACTTC.

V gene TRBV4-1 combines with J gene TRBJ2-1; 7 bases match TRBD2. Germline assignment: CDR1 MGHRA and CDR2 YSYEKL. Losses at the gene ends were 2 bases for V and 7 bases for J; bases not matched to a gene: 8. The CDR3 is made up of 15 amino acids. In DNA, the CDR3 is TGCGCCAGCAGCCAAAGGGTGGGAGGGAGTAATGAGCAGTTCTTC. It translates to CASSQRVGGSNEQFF.

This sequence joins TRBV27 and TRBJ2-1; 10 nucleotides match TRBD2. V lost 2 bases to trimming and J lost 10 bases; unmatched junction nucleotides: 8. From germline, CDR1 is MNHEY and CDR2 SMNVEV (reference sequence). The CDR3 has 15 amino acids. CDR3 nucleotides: TGTGCCAGCAGTTTAGGTCTAGCGGGAGAACGGGAGCAGTTCTTC. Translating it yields CASSLGLAGEREQFF.

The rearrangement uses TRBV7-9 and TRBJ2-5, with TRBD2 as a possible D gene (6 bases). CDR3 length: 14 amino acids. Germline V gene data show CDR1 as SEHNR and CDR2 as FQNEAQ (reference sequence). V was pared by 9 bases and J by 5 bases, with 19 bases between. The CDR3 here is CASLTFRGGETQYF. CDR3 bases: TGTGCCAGTCTAACCTTCCGTGGAGGGGAGACCCAGTACTTC.

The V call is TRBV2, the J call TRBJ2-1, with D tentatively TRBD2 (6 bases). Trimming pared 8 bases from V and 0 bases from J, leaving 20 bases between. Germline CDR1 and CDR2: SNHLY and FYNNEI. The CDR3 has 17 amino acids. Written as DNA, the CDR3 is TGTGCCAGCTCCACACCAGGGACTCTCAGCTCCTACAATGAGCAGTTCTTC. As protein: CASSTPGTLSSYNEQFF. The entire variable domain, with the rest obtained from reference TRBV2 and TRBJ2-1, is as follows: EPEVTQTPSHQVTQMGQEVILRCVPISNHLYFYWYRQILGQKVEFLVSFYNNEISEKSEIFDDQFSVERPDGSNFTLKIRSTKLEDSAMYFCASSTPGTLSSYNEQFFGPGTRLTVL.

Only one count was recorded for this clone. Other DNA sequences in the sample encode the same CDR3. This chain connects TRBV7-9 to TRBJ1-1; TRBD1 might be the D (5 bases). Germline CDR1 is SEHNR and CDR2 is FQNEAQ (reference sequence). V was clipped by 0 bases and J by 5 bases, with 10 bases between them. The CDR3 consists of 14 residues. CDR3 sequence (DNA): TGTGCCAGCAGCTTAGCCCCGGGGGGGACTGAAGCTTTCTTT. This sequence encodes CASSLAPGGTEAFF.

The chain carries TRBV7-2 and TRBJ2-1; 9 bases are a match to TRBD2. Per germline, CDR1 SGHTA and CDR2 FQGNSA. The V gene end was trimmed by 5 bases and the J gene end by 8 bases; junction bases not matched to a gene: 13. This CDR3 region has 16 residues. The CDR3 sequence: CASSHWREGFLDEQFF. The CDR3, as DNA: TGTGCCAGCAGCCACTGGCGGGAGGGTTTTCTGGATGAGCAGTTCTTC.

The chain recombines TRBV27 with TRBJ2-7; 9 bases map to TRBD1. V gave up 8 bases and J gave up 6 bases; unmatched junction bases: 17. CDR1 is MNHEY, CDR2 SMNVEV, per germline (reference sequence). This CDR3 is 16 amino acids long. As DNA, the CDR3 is TGTGCCAGCCAATTTTCCCCCGGGACAGGGCGGTCCGAGCAGTACTTC. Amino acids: CASQFSPGTGRSEQYF.

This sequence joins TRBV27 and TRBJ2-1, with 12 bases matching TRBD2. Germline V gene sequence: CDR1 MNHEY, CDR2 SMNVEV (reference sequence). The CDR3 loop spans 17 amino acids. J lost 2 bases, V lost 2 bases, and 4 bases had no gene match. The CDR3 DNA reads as TGTGCCAGCAGTTTACTAGGGACTAGCGGGCCCTACAATGAGCAGTTCTTC. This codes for CASSLLGTSGPYNEQFF.

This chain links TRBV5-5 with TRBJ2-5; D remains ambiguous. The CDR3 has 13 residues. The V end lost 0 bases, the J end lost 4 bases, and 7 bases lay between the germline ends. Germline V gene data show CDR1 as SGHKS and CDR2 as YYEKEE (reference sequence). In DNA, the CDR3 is TGTGCCAGCAGCTTGGCTTCCATAGAGACCCAGTACTTC. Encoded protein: CASSLASIETQYF.

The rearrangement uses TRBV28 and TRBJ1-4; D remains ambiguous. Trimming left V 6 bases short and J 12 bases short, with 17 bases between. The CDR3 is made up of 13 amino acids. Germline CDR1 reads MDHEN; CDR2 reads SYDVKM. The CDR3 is CASSQIPKVELFF. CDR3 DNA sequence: TGTGCCAGCAGCCAAATACCGAAGGTGGAACTGTTTTTT.

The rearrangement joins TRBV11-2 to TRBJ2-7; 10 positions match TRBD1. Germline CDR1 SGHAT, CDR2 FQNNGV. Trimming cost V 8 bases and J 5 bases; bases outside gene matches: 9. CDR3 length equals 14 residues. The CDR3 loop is CASGSRDRGHEQYF. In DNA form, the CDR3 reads TGTGCCAGCGGATCCCGGGACAGGGGCCACGAGCAGTACTTC.

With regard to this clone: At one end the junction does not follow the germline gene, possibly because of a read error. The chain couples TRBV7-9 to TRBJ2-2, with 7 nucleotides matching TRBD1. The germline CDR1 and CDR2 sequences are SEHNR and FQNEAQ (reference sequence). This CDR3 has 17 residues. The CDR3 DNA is TGTGCCAGCACCTTAATAGGGGGCAGGGGCTCGACCGGGGAGCTGTTTTTT. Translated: CASTLIGGRGSTGELFF.

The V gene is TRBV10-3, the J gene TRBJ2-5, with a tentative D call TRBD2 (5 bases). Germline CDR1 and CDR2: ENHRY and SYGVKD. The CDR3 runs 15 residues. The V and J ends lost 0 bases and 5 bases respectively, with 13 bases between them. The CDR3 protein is CAISESWVATETQYF. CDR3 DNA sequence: TGTGCCATCAGTGAGTCTTGGGTAGCGACGGAGACCCAGTACTTC.

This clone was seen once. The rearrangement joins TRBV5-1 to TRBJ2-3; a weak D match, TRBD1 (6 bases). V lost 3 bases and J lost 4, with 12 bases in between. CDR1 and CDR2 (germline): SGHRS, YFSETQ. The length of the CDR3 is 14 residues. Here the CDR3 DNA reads TGCGCCAGCAGCTGGTGGACAGTCGCAGATACGCAGTATTTT. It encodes CASSWWTVADTQYF.

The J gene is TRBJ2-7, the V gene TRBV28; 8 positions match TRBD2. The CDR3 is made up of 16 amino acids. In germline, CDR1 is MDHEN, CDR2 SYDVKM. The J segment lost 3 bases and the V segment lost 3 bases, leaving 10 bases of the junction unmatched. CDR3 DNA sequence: TGTGCCAGCAGTTTTGCTCTGGTAGCGGGGCGCTACGAGCAGTACTTC. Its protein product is CASSFALVAGRYEQYF.

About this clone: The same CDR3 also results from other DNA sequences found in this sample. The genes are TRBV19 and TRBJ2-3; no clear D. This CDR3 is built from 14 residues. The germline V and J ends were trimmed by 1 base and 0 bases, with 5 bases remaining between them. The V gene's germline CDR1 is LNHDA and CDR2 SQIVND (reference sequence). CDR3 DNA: TGTGCCAGTAGTATAGTTGCTAGCACAGATACGCAGTATTTT. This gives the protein CASSIVASTDTQYF.

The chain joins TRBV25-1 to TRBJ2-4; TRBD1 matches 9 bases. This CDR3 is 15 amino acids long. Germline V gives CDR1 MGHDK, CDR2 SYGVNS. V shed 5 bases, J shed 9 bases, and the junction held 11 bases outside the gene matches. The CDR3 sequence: CASSPRTGALSIQYF. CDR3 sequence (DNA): TGTGCCAGCAGTCCGCGGACAGGGGCCCTATCCATTCAGTACTTC.

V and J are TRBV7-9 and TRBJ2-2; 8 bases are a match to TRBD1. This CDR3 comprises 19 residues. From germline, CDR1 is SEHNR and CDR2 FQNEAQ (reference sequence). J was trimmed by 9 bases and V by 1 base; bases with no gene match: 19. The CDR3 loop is CASSLVGTGGFTFSWELFF. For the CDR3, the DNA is TGTGCCAGCAGCTTAGTTGGAACAGGGGGTTTTACGTTCTCCTGGGAGCTGTTTTTT.

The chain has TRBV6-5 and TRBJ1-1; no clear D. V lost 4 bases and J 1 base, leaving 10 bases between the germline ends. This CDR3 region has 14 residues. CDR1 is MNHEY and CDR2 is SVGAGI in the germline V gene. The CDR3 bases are TGTGCCAGCAGTTCCCGGGGTTGGAACACTGAAGCTTTCTTT. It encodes CASSSRGWNTEAFF.

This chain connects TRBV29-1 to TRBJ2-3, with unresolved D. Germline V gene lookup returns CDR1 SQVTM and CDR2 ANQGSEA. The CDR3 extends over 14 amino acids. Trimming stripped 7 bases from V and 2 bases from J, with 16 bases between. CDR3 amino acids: CSAKNGPYTDTQYF. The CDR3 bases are TGCAGCGCCAAAAATGGGCCCTACACAGATACGCAGTATTTT.

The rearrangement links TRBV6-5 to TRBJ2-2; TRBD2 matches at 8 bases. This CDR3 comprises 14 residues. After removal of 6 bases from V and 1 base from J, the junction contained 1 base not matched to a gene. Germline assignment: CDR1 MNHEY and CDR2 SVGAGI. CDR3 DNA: TGTGCCAGCAGGACTAGCGTGAACACCGGGGAGCTGTTTTTT. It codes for CASRTSVNTGELFF.

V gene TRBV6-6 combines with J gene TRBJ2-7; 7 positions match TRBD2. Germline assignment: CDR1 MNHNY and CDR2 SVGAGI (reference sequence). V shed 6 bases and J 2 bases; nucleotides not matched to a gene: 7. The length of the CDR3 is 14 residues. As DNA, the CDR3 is TGTGCCAGCAGGCCGAGGACTAGGACCTACGAGCAGTACTTC. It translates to CASRPRTRTYEQYF.

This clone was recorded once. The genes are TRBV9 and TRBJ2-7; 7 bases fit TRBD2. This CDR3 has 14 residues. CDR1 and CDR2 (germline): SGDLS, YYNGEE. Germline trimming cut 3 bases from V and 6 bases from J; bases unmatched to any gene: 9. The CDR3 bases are TGTGCCAGCAGCGCCTACGATCGGGGGGTCGAGCAGTACTTC. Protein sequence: CASSAYDRGVEQYF.

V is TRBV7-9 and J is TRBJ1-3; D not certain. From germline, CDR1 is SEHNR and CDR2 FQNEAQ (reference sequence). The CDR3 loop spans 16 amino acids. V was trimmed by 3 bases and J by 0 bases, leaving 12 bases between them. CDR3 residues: CASSFIGEGSGNTIYF. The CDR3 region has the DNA TGTGCCAGCAGCTTCATCGGAGAAGGCTCTGGAAACACCATATATTTT.